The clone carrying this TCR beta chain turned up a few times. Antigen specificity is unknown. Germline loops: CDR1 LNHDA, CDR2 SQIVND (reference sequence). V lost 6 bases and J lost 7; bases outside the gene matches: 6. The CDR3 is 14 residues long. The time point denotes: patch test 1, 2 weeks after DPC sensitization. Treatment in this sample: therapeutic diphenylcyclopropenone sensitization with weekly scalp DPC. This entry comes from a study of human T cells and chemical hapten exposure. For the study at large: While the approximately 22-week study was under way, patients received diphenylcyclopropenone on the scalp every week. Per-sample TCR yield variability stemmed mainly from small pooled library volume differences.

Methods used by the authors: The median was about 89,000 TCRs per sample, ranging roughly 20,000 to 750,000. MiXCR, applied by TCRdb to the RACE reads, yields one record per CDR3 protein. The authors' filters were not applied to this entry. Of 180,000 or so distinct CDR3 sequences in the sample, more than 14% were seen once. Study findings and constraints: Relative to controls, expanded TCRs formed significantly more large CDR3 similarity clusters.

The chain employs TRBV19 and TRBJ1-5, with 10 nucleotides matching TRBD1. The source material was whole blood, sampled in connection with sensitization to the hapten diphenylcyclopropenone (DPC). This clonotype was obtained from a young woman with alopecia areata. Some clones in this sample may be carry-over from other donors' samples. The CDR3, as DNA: TGTGCCAGTAGCGGGACAGGGGATTGGCAGCCCCAGCATTTT. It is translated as CASSGTGDWQPQHF.